This T cell receptor beta chain derives from a study of OX40 agonist ivuxolimab in advanced cancers. Study observations and caveats: Expanded clones were, on average, more numerous among CD8+ T cells than CD4+.

The table lists this clone with a few counts. The antigen remains undetermined. The V and J ends lost 5 bases and 2 bases, in that order; junction bases with no gene match: 9. Germline lookup yields CDR1 SGHTS and CDR2 YDEGEE. The CDR3 loop spans 16 amino acids. Profiled with immunoSEQ multiplex PCR; TCRdb holds only in-frame clones, not every one. Seen here are 75,000 to 80,000 clones, 85% to 90% observed once, and the top ten hold about 0.52%. The source was CD4+ or CD8+ T cells sorted from blood, collected in a trial of the OX40 agonist ivuxolimab. The chain couples TRBV5-8 to TRBJ2-3, with 9 bases fitting TRBD1. The receptor was derived from an adult with an advanced solid tumor such as melanoma, head and neck, liver or kidney cancer. The CDR3 reads CASRSGTGHFTDTQYF. The CDR3 DNA reads TGTGCCAGCAGATCCGGGACAGGGCACTTCACAGATACGCAGTATTTT. Variable domain in full (rest from reference TRBV5-8 and TRBJ2-3): EAGVTQSPTHLIKTRGQQATLRCSPISGHTSVYWYQQALGLGLQFLLWYDEGEERNRGNFPPRFSGRQFPNYSSELNVNALELEDSALYLCASRSGTGHFTDTQYFGPGTRLTVL.